The 5 T cell receptor beta chains below were found in one sample sequenced in a study of metastatic and nonmetastatic thyroid tumors. TCRdb re-called the PCR reads with MiXCR. The sample has fewer than 45,000 clones, roughly 20% seen once. The entire patient cohort was treatment-naive prior to thyroid surgery. The sample taken for sequencing was blood. The receptor set was obtained from a female donor with papillary thyroid cancer or a benign thyroid nodule (not recorded which). Some clones in this sample may be carry-over from other donors' samples.

In regard to this clone: It may be a read error: a sequence one base away is much more abundant. The V call is TRBV20-1, the J call TRBJ2-4; 8 bases line up with TRBD2. Germline CDR1 reads DFQATT; CDR2 reads SNEGSKA (reference sequence). Trimming removed 8 bases from V and 1 base from J; junction bases left unmatched: 7. This CDR3 comprises 14 residues. The CDR3 sequence: CSSIAGRAKNIQYF. DNA of the CDR3: TGCAGTTCTATAGCGGGACGGGCCAAAAACATTCAGTACTTC.

V gene TRBV18 combines with J gene TRBJ2-1, with 7 bases matching TRBD2. Germline V lookup: CDR1 KGHSH, CDR2 LQKENI. Trimming took 6 bases from V and 4 from J; bases not matched to a gene: 12. The CDR3 length is 16 residues. CDR3: CASSRSGTTIYNEQFF. For the CDR3, the DNA is TGTGCCAGCTCCCGGAGCGGGACTACAATTTACAATGAGCAGTTCTTC. Variable domain in full (rest from reference TRBV18 and TRBJ2-1): NAGVMQNPRHLVRRRGQEARLRCSPMKGHSHVYWYRQLPEEGLKFMVYLQKENIIDESGMPKERFSAEFPKEGPSILRIQQVVRGDSAAYFCASSRSGTTIYNEQFFGPGTRLTVL.

The chain has TRBV6-2 or TRBV6-3 and TRBJ2-1; D call uncertain. CDR1 is MNHEY and CDR2 is SVGEGT in the germline V gene. The CDR3 is made up of 17 amino acids. V was pared by 2 bases and J by 2 bases, with 16 bases between. CDR3 nucleotides: TGTGCCAGCAGTTACCTACCCGAACGTTTGACCTACAATGAGCAGTTCTTC. It yields the protein CASSYLPERLTYNEQFF.

The table lists this clone with many counts. This chain uses TRBV24-1 with TRBJ2-3; D might be TRBD1 or TRBD2, each matching 5 bases. The CDR3 length is 16 residues. Germline loops: CDR1 KGHDR, CDR2 SFDVKD. The V gene lost 3 bases and the J gene lost 3 bases, with 15 bases spanning the gap. The CDR3 is CATSDPGTPVTDTQYF. The CDR3, as DNA: TGTGCCACCAGTGATCCCGGGACCCCAGTTACAGATACGCAGTATTTT.

On this clone: A read error is possible here, since a much larger clone lies one base away. The chain combines TRBV29-1 with TRBJ1-4; TRBD1 might be the D (6 bases). CDR1 is SQVTM, CDR2 ANQGSEA, per germline. The CDR3 spans 13 residues. CDR3 protein: CIVYRATNEKLFF. The CDR3 region has the DNA TGCATCGTTTACAGGGCAACTAATGAAAAACTGTTTTTT.